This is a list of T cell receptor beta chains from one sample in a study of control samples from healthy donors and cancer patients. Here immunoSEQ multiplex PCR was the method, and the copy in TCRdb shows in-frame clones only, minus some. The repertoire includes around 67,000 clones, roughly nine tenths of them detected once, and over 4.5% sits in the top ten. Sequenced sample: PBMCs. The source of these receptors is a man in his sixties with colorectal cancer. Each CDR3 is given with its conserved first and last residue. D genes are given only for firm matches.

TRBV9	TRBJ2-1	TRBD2	CASSVAGLEYNEQFF	TGTGCCAGCAGCGTAGCGGGACTAGAATACAATGAGCAGTTCTTC
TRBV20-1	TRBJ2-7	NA	CSARVTYEQYF	TGCAGTGCTAGAGTGACCTACGAGCAGTACTTC
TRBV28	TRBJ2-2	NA	CASSPLTRTRGGELFF	TGTGCCAGCAGTCCCCTGACACGGACCCGGGGCGGGGAGCTGTTTTTT
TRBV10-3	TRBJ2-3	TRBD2	CAISLGGGPPLTDTQYF	TGTGCCATCAGTCTTGGCGGGGGGCCCCCCTTGACAGATACGCAGTATTTT
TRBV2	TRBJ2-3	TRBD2	CASRLGTSGKDTQYF	TGTGCCAGCAGACTAGGGACTAGCGGGAAAGATACGCAGTATTTT
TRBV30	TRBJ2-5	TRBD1	CAWSAGTGARSQYF	TGTGCCTGGAGTGCAGGGACAGGGGCCCGCTCCCAGTACTTC
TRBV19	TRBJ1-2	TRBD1	CASSIPGTANYGYTF	TGTGCCAGTAGTATTCCAGGGACAGCTAACTATGGCTACACCTTC
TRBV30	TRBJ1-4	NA	CAWSRPPNEKLFF	TGTGCCTGGAGTCGACCGCCTAATGAAAAACTGTTTTTT
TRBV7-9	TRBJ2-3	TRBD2	CASREKRGEHTDTQYF	TGTGCCAGCAGAGAAAAGCGGGGAGAGCACACAGATACGCAGTATTTT
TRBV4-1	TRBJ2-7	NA	CASSQDFGVGYEQYF	TGCGCCAGCAGCCAAGATTTCGGAGTGGGCTACGAGCAGTACTTC
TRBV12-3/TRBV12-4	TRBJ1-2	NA	CASSGTGYGYTF	TGTGCCAGCAGCGGCACAGGGTATGGCTACACCTTC
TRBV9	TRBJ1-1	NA	CASSPRGEAPTTEAFF	TGTGCCAGCAGCCCCCGTGGAGAGGCCCCAACAACTGAAGCTTTCTTT
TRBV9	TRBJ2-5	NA	CASSAVVGGKETQYF	TGTGCCAGCAGCGCCGTAGTGGGGGGTAAAGAGACCCAGTACTTC
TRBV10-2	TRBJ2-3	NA	CASSESSDTQYF	TGCGCCAGCAGTGAGTCGTCGGATACGCAGTATTTT
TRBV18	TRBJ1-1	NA	CASSPSSPRAFF	TGTGCCAGCTCACCATCGTCACCTCGGGCTTTCTTT
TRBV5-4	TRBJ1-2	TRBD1	CASSRDRVLANYGYTF	TGTGCCAGCAGCCGGGACAGGGTGTTAGCTAACTATGGCTACACCTTC
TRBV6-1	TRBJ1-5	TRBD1	CASSEWGQSDQPQHF	TGTGCCAGCAGTGAGTGGGGACAGTCTGATCAGCCCCAGCATTTT
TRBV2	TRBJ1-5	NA	CASMFGGRDFIWPQHF	TGTGCCAGCATGTTCGGGGGGAGAGACTTCATCTGGCCCCAGCATTTT